This TCR beta chain was observed in a study of cytomegalovirus exposure and HLA in healthy donors. Regarding the study as a whole: The authors enumerated 150 to 200 TCR beta chains as linked to cytomegalovirus.

About this clone itself: Its cognate antigen is unknown.

Germline-derived CDR1 and CDR2 are SGHKS and YYEKEE (reference sequence). Losses at the gene ends were 4 bases for V and 4 bases for J; bases not matched to a gene: 9. The CDR3 loop spans 15 amino acids. Primers: 60 Vbeta forward and 13 Jbeta reverse. Clones were sequenced by immunoSEQ multiplex PCR, and TCRdb holds only the in-frame ones, with some missing. The sample consists of 100,000 to 150,000 clones, roughly 82% of them appearing once. The chain joins TRBV5-5 to TRBJ2-3; 7 bases are a match to TRBD2. The sample comprised PBMCs. The receptor comes from a male donor in good health and CMV-seropositive. CDR3 bases: TGTGCCAGCAGCCTTCCGGGAGGAACCCCAGATACGCAGTATTTT. The encoded protein is CASSLPGGTPDTQYF.